This is a list of T cell receptor beta chains from one sample in a study of OX40 agonist ivuxolimab in advanced cancers. The protocol was immunoSEQ multiplex PCR, while the TCRdb copy is restricted to in-frame clones and leaves out a portion. The sample holds 75,000 to 90,000 clones, 92% seen once. Sequenced material: CD4+ or CD8+ T cells sorted from blood, taken in a trial of the OX40 agonist ivuxolimab. The receptors were gathered from an adult with an advanced solid tumor such as melanoma, head and neck, liver or kidney cancer. The CDR3 runs from the conserved cysteine through the conserved F or W. The order of the fields is D gene, clone size, J gene, V gene, CDR3 DNA, CDR3 protein. A D gene is named only where the DNA matches it firmly. Clone sizes are given selectively: once, few, many, or a class where the clone is expanded.

D gene: TRBD2
clone size: .
J gene: TRBJ2-1
V gene: TRBV11-3
CDR3 DNA: TGTGCCAGCAGCTTAGATCCGGGGGGTGAGCAGTTCTTC
CDR3 protein: CASSLDPGGEQFF

D gene: .
clone size: .
J gene: TRBJ2-3
V gene: TRBV6-1
CDR3 DNA: TGTGCCAGCAGTCCGGGGAGAACAGATACGCAGTATTTT
CDR3 protein: CASSPGRTDTQYF

D gene: TRBD1
clone size: .
J gene: TRBJ2-1
V gene: TRBV5-1
CDR3 DNA: TGCGCCAGCAGCGGAGGGACAGGGGGCTCCTACAATGAGCAGTTCTTC
CDR3 protein: CASSGGTGGSYNEQFF

D gene: .
clone size: .
J gene: TRBJ2-3
V gene: TRBV5-4
CDR3 DNA: TGTGCCAGCAGCGGCGGGGATACGCAGTATTTT
CDR3 protein: CASSGGDTQYF

D gene: .
clone size: .
J gene: TRBJ1-4
V gene: TRBV19
CDR3 DNA: TGTGCCAGTAGGGCGAGAGGGGAAGGTTCTAATGAAAAACTGTTTTTT
CDR3 protein: CASRARGEGSNEKLFF

D gene: .
clone size: .
J gene: TRBJ1-1
V gene: TRBV9
CDR3 DNA: TGTGCCAGATGCCATCGGACGGGAGGGAAGAACACTGAAGCTTTCTTT
CDR3 protein: CARCHRTGGKNTEAFF

D gene: .
clone size: .
J gene: TRBJ1-5
V gene: TRBV19
CDR3 DNA: TGTGCCAGTAAGATGGATGAGGGGGAGCTGCAGCCCCAGCATTTT
CDR3 protein: CASKMDEGELQPQHF

D gene: .
clone size: .
J gene: TRBJ2-3
V gene: TRBV5-1
CDR3 DNA: TGCGCCAGCAGCCTGGACACAGATACGCAGTATTTT
CDR3 protein: CASSLDTDTQYF

D gene: .
clone size: .
J gene: TRBJ1-1
V gene: TRBV28
CDR3 DNA: TGTGCCAGCAGTATTCATCTTGAAGCTTTCTTT
CDR3 protein: CASSIHLEAFF

D gene: TRBD2
clone size: .
J gene: TRBJ2-3
V gene: TRBV7-3
CDR3 DNA: TGTGCCAGCAGTAGCGGGGAGAGCACAGATACGCAGTATTTT
CDR3 protein: CASSSGESTDTQYF

D gene: TRBD1
clone size: .
J gene: TRBJ1-5
V gene: TRBV10-3
CDR3 DNA: TGTGCCATCAGCGAGACAGGGGGCACCAGGGAGCCCCAGCATTTT
CDR3 protein: CAISETGGTREPQHF

D gene: TRBD1
clone size: .
J gene: TRBJ1-3
V gene: TRBV19
CDR3 DNA: TGTGCCAGTAGTACCGGGACAGGGAGTGGAAACACCATATATTTT
CDR3 protein: CASSTGTGSGNTIYF

D gene: .
clone size: few
J gene: TRBJ2-1
V gene: TRBV11-3
CDR3 DNA: TGTGCCAGCAGCTTAGTCGTAGGGGTGGGGAATGAGCAGTTCTTC
CDR3 protein: CASSLVVGVGNEQFF

D gene: .
clone size: .
J gene: TRBJ1-1
V gene: TRBV10-3
CDR3 DNA: TGTGCCACCCGAACGGATACTGAAGCTTTCTTT
CDR3 protein: CATRTDTEAFF

D gene: TRBD1
clone size: .
J gene: TRBJ1-4
V gene: TRBV9
CDR3 DNA: TGTGCCAGCAGCGGGCCGGGACAGTATAATGAAAAACTGCTTTTT
CDR3 protein: CASSGPGQYNEKLLF

D gene: TRBD1
clone size: .
J gene: TRBJ2-2
V gene: TRBV9
CDR3 DNA: TGTGCCAGTGGGGGACAGTCGAACACCGGGGAGCTGTTTTTT
CDR3 protein: CASGGQSNTGELFF

D gene: TRBD2
clone size: .
J gene: TRBJ2-1
V gene: TRBV4-2
CDR3 DNA: TGTGCCAGCAGCCCCGTGGGACTAGCGGAAAACAATGAGCAGTTCTTC
CDR3 protein: CASSPVGLAENNEQFF

D gene: .
clone size: .
J gene: TRBJ1-1
V gene: TRBV4-2
CDR3 DNA: TGTGCCAGCAGCCAAGAGGCGCACGACACTGAAGCTTTCTTT
CDR3 protein: CASSQEAHDTEAFF

D gene: .
clone size: once
J gene: TRBJ2-1
V gene: TRBV10-3
CDR3 DNA: TGTGCCATCAGCATCTCCGGTAGCGGTGGGGGGAATGAGCAGTTCTTC
CDR3 protein: CAISISGSGGGNEQFF

D gene: TRBD2
clone size: .
J gene: TRBJ2-7
V gene: TRBV11-3
CDR3 DNA: TGTGCCAGCAGCCATACTAGCGGGATCCCCCACGAGCAGTACTTC
CDR3 protein: CASSHTSGIPHEQYF

D gene: .
clone size: .
J gene: TRBJ2-1
V gene: TRBV5-8
CDR3 DNA: TGTGCCAGCAGCTTGATCAACCTAGGGGATGAGCAGTTCTTC
CDR3 protein: CASSLINLGDEQFF

D gene: .
clone size: .
J gene: TRBJ2-1
V gene: TRBV2
CDR3 DNA: TGTGCCAGCAGTGATAGACTATCCTACAATGAGCAGTTCTTC
CDR3 protein: CASSDRLSYNEQFF

D gene: .
clone size: .
J gene: TRBJ2-7
V gene: TRBV10-3
CDR3 DNA: TGTGCCACGGAGACAGACTCCTACGAGCAGTACTTC
CDR3 protein: CATETDSYEQYF

D gene: TRBD1
clone size: .
J gene: TRBJ1-2
V gene: TRBV6-5
CDR3 DNA: TGTGCCAGCAGCACGGACAGGGACGGCTATGGCTACACCTTC
CDR3 protein: CASSTDRDGYGYTF

D gene: .
clone size: once
J gene: TRBJ2-1
V gene: TRBV5-4
CDR3 DNA: TGTGCCAGCAGCTTGGGACTCACGAGTTTCAATGAGCAGTTCTTC
CDR3 protein: CASSLGLTSFNEQFF

D gene: .
clone size: .
J gene: TRBJ2-3
V gene: TRBV5-1
CDR3 DNA: TGCGCCAGCAGCTTGTGGGGAGGCACAGATACGCAGTATTTT
CDR3 protein: CASSLWGGTDTQYF

D gene: TRBD2
clone size: .
J gene: TRBJ2-5
V gene: TRBV5-6
CDR3 DNA: TGTGCCAGCAGCTTACGTAAGCGGGGAGGAGAGACCCAGTACTTC
CDR3 protein: CASSLRKRGGETQYF

D gene: TRBD1
clone size: .
J gene: TRBJ2-7
V gene: TRBV19
CDR3 DNA: TGTGCCAGTTCCGACAGGGGGCCAGGGGAGCAGTACTTC
CDR3 protein: CASSDRGPGEQYF

D gene: .
clone size: .
J gene: TRBJ2-7
V gene: TRBV9
CDR3 DNA: TGTGCCAGCAGCGTCAGTGTAGGGAGGGGGTCGTCCTACGAGCAGTACTTC
CDR3 protein: CASSVSVGRGSSYEQYF

D gene: .
clone size: .
J gene: TRBJ1-2
V gene: TRBV25-1
CDR3 DNA: TGTGCCAGCAGTGCCGGCGGGATTTTAAACCGATATGGCTACACCTTC
CDR3 protein: CASSAGGILNRYGYTF

D gene: .
clone size: .
J gene: TRBJ1-5
V gene: TRBV6-5
CDR3 DNA: TGTGCCAGCAGTGGGGGTCCGGATCAGCCCCAGCATTTT
CDR3 protein: CASSGGPDQPQHF

D gene: TRBD1
clone size: .
J gene: TRBJ2-7
V gene: TRBV27
CDR3 DNA: TGTGCCAGCAGCCACAGGGGGGCCTACGAGCAGTACTTC
CDR3 protein: CASSHRGAYEQYF

D gene: .
clone size: .
J gene: TRBJ2-1
V gene: TRBV12-1
CDR3 DNA: TGTGCCAGCAGCTCTTACAGGACAGGGGAGGTACTAAAGCAGTTCTTC
CDR3 protein: CASSSYRTGEVLKQFF

D gene: TRBD2
clone size: .
J gene: TRBJ2-1
V gene: TRBV4-1
CDR3 DNA: TGCGCCAGCAGCCAACCAGGACTAGCGTACAATGAGCAGTTCTTC
CDR3 protein: CASSQPGLAYNEQFF

D gene: TRBD1
clone size: .
J gene: TRBJ2-7
V gene: TRBV18
CDR3 DNA: TGTGCCAGCTCACCACAGGGACAGGGGAACGACGAGCAGTACTTC
CDR3 protein: CASSPQGQGNDEQYF

D gene: .
clone size: .
J gene: TRBJ1-1
V gene: TRBV27
CDR3 DNA: TGTGCCAGCAGAGGAATAGTGAACACTGAAGCTTTCTTT
CDR3 protein: CASRGIVNTEAFF

D gene: TRBD1
clone size: .
J gene: TRBJ1-2
V gene: TRBV27
CDR3 DNA: TGTGCCAGCAGTTCCGCTCCAGGGGGCAGCTATGGCTACACCTTC
CDR3 protein: CASSSAPGGSYGYTF

D gene: .
clone size: .
J gene: TRBJ1-2
V gene: TRBV6-1
CDR3 DNA: TGTGCCAGCACGGCTCTGGGACCAAACTATGGCTACACCTTC
CDR3 protein: CASTALGPNYGYTF

D gene: TRBD2
clone size: .
J gene: TRBJ2-7
V gene: TRBV7-6
CDR3 DNA: TGTGCCAGCAGCTCTACCCCACTAGCGGGAGTCGAGCAGTACTTC
CDR3 protein: CASSSTPLAGVEQYF

D gene: .
clone size: .
J gene: TRBJ2-7
V gene: TRBV2
CDR3 DNA: TGTGCCAGCAGCCCGGACAGTGCACGTGGCTACGAGCAGTACTTC
CDR3 protein: CASSPDSARGYEQYF

D gene: TRBD1
clone size: .
J gene: TRBJ2-7
V gene: TRBV5-1
CDR3 DNA: TGCGCCAGCAGCCAGGGGACAGGGTTCCACGAGCAGTACTTC
CDR3 protein: CASSQGTGFHEQYF

D gene: TRBD1
clone size: once
J gene: TRBJ2-3
V gene: TRBV27
CDR3 DNA: TGTGCCAGCAGTCCCTCTACAGGGGGCAAGTATACAGATACGCAGTATTTT
CDR3 protein: CASSPSTGGKYTDTQYF

D gene: .
clone size: .
J gene: TRBJ2-5
V gene: TRBV25-1
CDR3 DNA: TGTGCCAGCAGTGTGGCGGGCTTAGAGACCCAGTACTTC
CDR3 protein: CASSVAGLETQYF

D gene: TRBD2
clone size: .
J gene: TRBJ2-1
V gene: TRBV12-5
CDR3 DNA: TGTGCTAGTGGTTTGGTTGGGGGAGGGCCCTCCTACAATGAGCAGTTCTTC
CDR3 protein: CASGLVGGGPSYNEQFF

D gene: .
clone size: .
J gene: TRBJ2-1
V gene: TRBV11-2
CDR3 DNA: TGTGCCAGCAGTTATAGCAGAAGCTCCTACAATGAGCAGTTCTTC
CDR3 protein: CASSYSRSSYNEQFF

D gene: TRBD1
clone size: .
J gene: TRBJ2-5
V gene: TRBV6-5
CDR3 DNA: TGTGCCAGCAGCTATAGACAGGGGTTCTGGGAGACCCAGTACTTC
CDR3 protein: CASSYRQGFWETQYF

D gene: .
clone size: .
J gene: TRBJ2-1
V gene: TRBV15
CDR3 DNA: TGTGCCACCAGCAGAGCCGGGCGGACAGAGCAGTTCTTC
CDR3 protein: CATSRAGRTEQFF

D gene: .
clone size: .
J gene: TRBJ2-1
V gene: TRBV5-1
CDR3 DNA: TGCGCCAGCAGGGTAACTATCGGGAATGAGCAGTTCTTC
CDR3 protein: CASRVTIGNEQFF

D gene: .
clone size: .
J gene: TRBJ1-5
V gene: TRBV7-7
CDR3 DNA: TGTGCTAGCAGAAACCCGGGCCCCCGGGGTCAGCCCCAGCATTTT
CDR3 protein: CASRNPGPRGQPQHF

D gene: TRBD2
clone size: .
J gene: TRBJ2-5
V gene: TRBV19
CDR3 DNA: TGTGCCAGTAGTACAAAAGGACTAGCGGAGGGAAGGGTGACCCAGTACTTC
CDR3 protein: CASSTKGLAEGRVTQYF

D gene: .
clone size: .
J gene: TRBJ2-7
V gene: TRBV25-1
CDR3 DNA: TGTGCCAGCAGTGCCCAGGGTTCAGGGGACGGCGAGCAGTACTTC
CDR3 protein: CASSAQGSGDGEQYF

D gene: .
clone size: .
J gene: TRBJ2-3
V gene: TRBV2
CDR3 DNA: TGTGCCAGCAGGGGTGCGGGGTACACAGATACGCAGTATTTT
CDR3 protein: CASRGAGYTDTQYF

D gene: TRBD1
clone size: once
J gene: TRBJ2-7
V gene: TRBV5-6
CDR3 DNA: TGTGCCAGCAGCCGGGACAGTGTGGCTCAGTACTTC
CDR3 protein: CASSRDSVAQYF